These 9 T cell receptor beta chains originate from one sample sequenced in a study of T-cell memory formation after mild COVID-19. TCRdb redid the calling of the 5' RACE reads with MiXCR, one entry per CDR3 protein. Among approximately 210,000 distinct CDR3 sequences listed, about 11% were seen once. The source material was PBMCs or a T cell subset sorted from them (not recorded which). These TCRs come from a man aged 18-30 years who had mild COVID-19 (a few samples of this study predate the infection). Cell type and time point are not known.

This clonotype has a handful of counts. J is TRBJ2-1 and V is TRBV3-1, with 10 bases matching TRBD1. The J segment lost 8 bases and the V segment lost 4 bases, leaving 5 bases of the junction unmatched. Germline values: CDR1 LGHDT, CDR2 YNNKEL (reference sequence). The CDR3 runs to 14 residues. CDR3 sequence (DNA): TGTGCCAGCAGCCCAGACAGGGGGCTATATGAGCAGTTCTTC. Amino acid sequence: CASSPDRGLYEQFF.

V is TRBV20-1 and J is TRBJ2-7; 12 nucleotides agree with TRBD2. V dropped 6 bases and J dropped 6; count of bases not matched to a gene: 6. Germline CDR1 and CDR2: DFQATT and SNEGSKA (reference sequence). This CDR3 contains 13 residues. CDR3 sequence: CSAGKGLAGEQYF. The CDR3 bases are TGCAGTGCCGGGAAGGGACTAGCGGGCGAGCAGTACTTC.

This clonotype was recorded many times. J is TRBJ1-5 and V is TRBV5-5; TRBD1 aligns across 8 bases. The V gene end was trimmed by 4 bases and the J gene end by 6 bases; junction bases not matched to a gene: 9. The germline V gene has CDR1 SGHKS and CDR2 YYEKEE (reference sequence). The CDR3 loop spans 15 amino acids. The CDR3 coding sequence is TGTGCCAGCAGCCGGACGCAGGGGGCGGGTCAGCCCCAGCATTTT. This codes for CASSRTQGAGQPQHF. Using reference TRBV5-5 and TRBJ1-5 for the parts outside the CDR3, the full variable domain is DAGVTQSPTHLIKTRGQQVTLRCSPISGHKSVSWYQQVLGQGPQFIFQYYEKEERGRGNFPDRFSARQFPNYSSELNVNALLLGDSALYLCASSRTQGAGQPQHFGDGTRLSIL.

In its sample, this clonotype was seen many times. The chain is built from TRBV5-1 and TRBJ2-2, with 10 positions matching TRBD1. The trim removed 4 bases at V and 4 bases at J, leaving 4 bases unmatched. This CDR3 comprises 15 residues. The V gene's germline CDR1 is SGHRS and CDR2 YFSETQ. CDR3 nucleotide sequence: TGCGCCAGCAGCGACGGGACAGGGGTCACCGGGGAGCTGTTTTTT. This gives the protein CASSDGTGVTGELFF.

V and J are TRBV7-9 and TRBJ2-7; 10 bases fit TRBD2. Germline loops: CDR1 SEHNR, CDR2 FQNEAQ (reference sequence). The CDR3 sequence is 15 residues long. Losses at the gene ends were 4 bases for V and 2 bases for J; bases not matched to a gene: 5. CDR3 DNA sequence: TGTGCCAGCAGCTCATCTAGCGGGGGAGCCTACGAGCAGTACTTC. Its protein is CASSSSSGGAYEQYF.

V is TRBV6-2 or TRBV6-3 and J is TRBJ1-5, with a tentative D call TRBD1 (5 bases). The V gene lost 5 bases and the J gene lost 8 bases, with 16 bases spanning the gap. Germline V gene lookup returns CDR1 MNHEY and CDR2 SVGEGT. This CDR3 comprises 14 residues. In nucleotides, the CDR3 is TGTGCCAGCAGTCCCCGGGCCCAAGGGGAGCCCCAGCATTTT. Translating gives CASSPRAQGEPQHF.

This clonotype was seen a few times. The chain joins TRBV5-1 to TRBJ2-5, with D possibly matching TRBD2 (6 bases). This CDR3 comprises 13 residues. CDR1 and CDR2 from the germline V gene are SGHRS and YFSETQ. The V and J ends lost 2 bases and 3 bases respectively, with 8 bases between them. The CDR3 spells CASSFIAEETQYF. The CDR3 DNA reads TGCGCCAGCAGCTTCATAGCGGAAGAGACCCAGTACTTC.

This clonotype was counted a few times. The V and J genes are TRBV7-9 and TRBJ2-3; 11 bases align to TRBD2. Germline loops: CDR1 SEHNR, CDR2 FQNEAQ (reference sequence). The V gene end was trimmed by 5 bases and the J gene end by 1 base; junction bases not matched to a gene: 11. The CDR3 runs to 18 residues. The CDR3 DNA reads as TGTGCCAGCAGCCCCGGGACTAGCGGTTGGAAGGGCACAGATACGCAGTATTTT. This sequence encodes CASSPGTSGWKGTDTQYF. The variable domain in full, with the rest retrieved from reference TRBV7-9 and TRBJ2-3, is DTGVSQNPRHKITKRGQNVTFRCDPISEHNRLYWYRQTLGQGPEFLTYFQNEAQLEKSRLLSDRFSAERPKGSFSTLEIQRTEQGDSAMYLCASSPGTSGWKGTDTQYFGPGTRLTVL.

The table lists this clonotype with many counts. This sequence joins TRBV6-2 or TRBV6-3 and TRBJ2-6, with 7 nucleotides matching TRBD1. J gave up 0 bases and V 6 bases, and 2 bases lay outside the gene matches. This CDR3 has 15 residues. The germline V gene has CDR1 MNHEY and CDR2 SVGEGT. The CDR3 is CASSPGGSGANVLTF. CDR3 nucleotides: TGTGCCAGCAGCCCAGGGGGCTCTGGGGCCAACGTCCTGACTTTC.